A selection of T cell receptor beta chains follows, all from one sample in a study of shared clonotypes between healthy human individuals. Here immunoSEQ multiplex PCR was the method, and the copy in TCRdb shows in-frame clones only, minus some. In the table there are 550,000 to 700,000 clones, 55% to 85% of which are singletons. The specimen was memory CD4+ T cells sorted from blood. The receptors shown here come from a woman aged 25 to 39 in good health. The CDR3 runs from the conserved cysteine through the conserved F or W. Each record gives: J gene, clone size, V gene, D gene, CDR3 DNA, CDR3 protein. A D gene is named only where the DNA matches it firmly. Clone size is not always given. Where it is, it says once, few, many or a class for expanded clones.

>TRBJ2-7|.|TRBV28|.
TGTGCCAGCAGTTTAGACCCGACGTCGCTCGAGCAGTACTTC
CASSLDPTSLEQYF
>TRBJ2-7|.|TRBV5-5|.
TGTGCCAGCAGCTTGATGGGGGCGGGTTTCTACGAGCAGTACTTC
CASSLMGAGFYEQYF
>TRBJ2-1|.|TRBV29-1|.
TGCAGCGTCCAGACGACTGAGCAGTTCTTC
CSVQTTEQFF
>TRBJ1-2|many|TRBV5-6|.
TGTGCCAGCAGGACAAACGGGGGCTATGGCTACACCTTC
CASRTNGGYGYTF
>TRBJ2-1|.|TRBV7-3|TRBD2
TGTGCCAGCAGCCCATGGACTAGCGAGAGGAATGAGCAGTTCTTC
CASSPWTSERNEQFF
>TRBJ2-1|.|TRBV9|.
TGTGCCAGCAGCGTAGCGCCTACCCCTTACAATGAGCAGTTCTTC
CASSVAPTPYNEQFF
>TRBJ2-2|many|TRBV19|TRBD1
TGTGCCAGTAGTCTCCCAGGGGGCTCGGGCACCGGGGAGCTGTTTTTT
CASSLPGGSGTGELFF
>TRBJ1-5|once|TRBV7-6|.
TGTGCCAGCAGCCTCACACAGGGAGATCAGCCCCAGCATTTT
CASSLTQGDQPQHF
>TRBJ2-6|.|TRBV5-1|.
TGCGCCAGCAGCCCGGTAGTCTCTGGGGCCAACGTCCTGACTTTC
CASSPVVSGANVLTF
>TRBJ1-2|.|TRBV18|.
TGTGCCAGCTCACCGAACAGGGATGCTGGCTACACCTTC
CASSPNRDAGYTF
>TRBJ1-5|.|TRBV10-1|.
TGCGCCAGCAGTGAGCAGAGCAATCAGCCCCAGCATTTT
CASSEQSNQPQHF
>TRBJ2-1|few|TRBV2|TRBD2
TGTGCCAGCAGTGAAAGGCTAGCGGGAGTCCTGTTCTTC
CASSERLAGVLFF
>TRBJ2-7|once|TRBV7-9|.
TGTGCCAGCAGCTTAAGCGGTTCCCTCTCCTACGAGCAGTACTTC
CASSLSGSLSYEQYF
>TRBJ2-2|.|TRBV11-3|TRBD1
TGTGCCAGCAGCCCCGCCGGGACAGGAAACACCGGGGAGCTGTTTTTT
CASSPAGTGNTGELFF
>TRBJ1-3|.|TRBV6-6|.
TGTGCCAGCAGACCGCCGTTGTTCACTGGAAACACCATATATTTT
CASRPPLFTGNTIYF
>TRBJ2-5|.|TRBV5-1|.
TGCGCCAGTACACTTCAGCAGCCTCAAGAGACCCAGTACTTC
CASTLQQPQETQYF
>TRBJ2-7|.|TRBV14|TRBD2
TGTGCCAGCAGCCGAAAACCTCCTTCTAGCGGGAGAGTCTACGAGCAGTACTTC
CASSRKPPSSGRVYEQYF
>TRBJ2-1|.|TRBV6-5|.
TGTGCCAGCAGTGCGCCCCAGGGGGAGCAGTTCTTC
CASSAPQGEQFF